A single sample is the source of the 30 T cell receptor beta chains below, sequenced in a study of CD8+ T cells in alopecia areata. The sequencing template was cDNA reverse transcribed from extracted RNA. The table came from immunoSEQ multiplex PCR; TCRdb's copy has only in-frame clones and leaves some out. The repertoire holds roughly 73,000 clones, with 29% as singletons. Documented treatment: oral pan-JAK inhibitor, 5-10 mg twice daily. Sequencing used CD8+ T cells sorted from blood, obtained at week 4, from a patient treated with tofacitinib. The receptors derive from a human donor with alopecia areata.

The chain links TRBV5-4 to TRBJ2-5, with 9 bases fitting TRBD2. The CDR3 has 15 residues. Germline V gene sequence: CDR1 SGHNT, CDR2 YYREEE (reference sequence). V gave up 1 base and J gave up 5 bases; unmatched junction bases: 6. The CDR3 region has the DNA TGTGCCAGCAGCTTGTGGCTAGCGGGGAAGGAGACCCAGTACTTC. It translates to CASSLWLAGKETQYF.

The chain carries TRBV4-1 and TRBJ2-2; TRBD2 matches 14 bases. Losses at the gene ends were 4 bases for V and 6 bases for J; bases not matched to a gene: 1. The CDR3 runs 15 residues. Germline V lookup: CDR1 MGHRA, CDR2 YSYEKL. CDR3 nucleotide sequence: TGCGCCAGCAGCCTGGGACTAGCGGGAGCCGGGGAGCTGTTTTTT. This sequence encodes CASSLGLAGAGELFF.

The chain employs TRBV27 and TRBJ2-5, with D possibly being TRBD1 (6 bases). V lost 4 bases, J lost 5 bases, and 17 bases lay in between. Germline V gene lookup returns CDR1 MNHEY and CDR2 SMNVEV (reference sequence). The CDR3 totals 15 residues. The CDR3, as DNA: TGTGCCAGCAGTTCGGGGCAGGGGATGAGGGAGACCCAGTACTTC. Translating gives CASSSGQGMRETQYF.

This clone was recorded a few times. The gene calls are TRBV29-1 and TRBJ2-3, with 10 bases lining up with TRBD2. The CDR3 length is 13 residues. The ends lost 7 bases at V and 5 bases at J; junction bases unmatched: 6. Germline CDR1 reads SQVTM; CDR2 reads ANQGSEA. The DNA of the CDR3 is TGCAGCGGGCTAGCGGGAGCTATAGATACGCAGTATTTT. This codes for CSGLAGAIDTQYF.

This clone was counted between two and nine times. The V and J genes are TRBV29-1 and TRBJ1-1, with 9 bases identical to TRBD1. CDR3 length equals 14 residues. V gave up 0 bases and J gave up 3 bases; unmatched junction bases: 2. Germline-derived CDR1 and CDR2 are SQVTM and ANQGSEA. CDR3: CSVEEGQGYTEAFF. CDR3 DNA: TGCAGCGTTGAAGAAGGACAGGGGTACACTGAAGCTTTCTTT.

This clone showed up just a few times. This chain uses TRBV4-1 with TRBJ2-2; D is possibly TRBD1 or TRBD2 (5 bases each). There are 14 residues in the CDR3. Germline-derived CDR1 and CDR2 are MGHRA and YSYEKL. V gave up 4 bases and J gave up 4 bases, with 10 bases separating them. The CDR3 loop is CASSPDGATGELFF. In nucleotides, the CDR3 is TGCGCCAGCAGCCCCGACGGGGCCACCGGGGAGCTGTTTTTT.

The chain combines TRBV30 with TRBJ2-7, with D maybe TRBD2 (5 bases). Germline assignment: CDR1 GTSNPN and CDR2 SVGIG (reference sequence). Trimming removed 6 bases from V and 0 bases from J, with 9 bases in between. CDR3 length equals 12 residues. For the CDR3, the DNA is TGTGCCTGTCTCCGGGACTCCTACGAGCAGTACTTC. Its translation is CACLRDSYEQYF.

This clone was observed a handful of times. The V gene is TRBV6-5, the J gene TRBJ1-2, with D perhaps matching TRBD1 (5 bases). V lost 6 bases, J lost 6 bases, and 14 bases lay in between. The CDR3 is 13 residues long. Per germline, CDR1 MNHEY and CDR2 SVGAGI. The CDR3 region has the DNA TGTGCCAGCAGGATTCGGGGGTCGGATGGCTACACCTTC. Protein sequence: CASRIRGSDGYTF.

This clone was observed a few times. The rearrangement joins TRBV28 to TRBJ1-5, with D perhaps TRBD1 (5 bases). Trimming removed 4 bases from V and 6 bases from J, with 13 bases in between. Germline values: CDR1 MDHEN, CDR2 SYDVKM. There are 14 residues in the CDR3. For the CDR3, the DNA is TGTGCCAGCAGTTCACGGGGGGGGAGTCAGCCCCAGCATTTT. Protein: CASSSRGGSQPQHF.

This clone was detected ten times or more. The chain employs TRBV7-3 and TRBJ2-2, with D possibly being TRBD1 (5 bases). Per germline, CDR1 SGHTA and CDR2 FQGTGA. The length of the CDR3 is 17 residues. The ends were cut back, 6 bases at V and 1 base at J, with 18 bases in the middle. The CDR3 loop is CASSWNVGDRNTGELFF. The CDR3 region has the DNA TGTGCCAGCAGTTGGAACGTAGGGGATAGGAACACCGGGGAGCTGTTTTTT.

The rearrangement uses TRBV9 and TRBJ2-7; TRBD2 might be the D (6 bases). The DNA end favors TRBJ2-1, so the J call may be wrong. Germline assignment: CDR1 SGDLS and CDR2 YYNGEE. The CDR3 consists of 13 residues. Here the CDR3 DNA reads TGTGCCAGCAGCGGGGCGGGGAGACTTGAGCAGTTCTTC. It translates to CASSGAGRLEQFF.

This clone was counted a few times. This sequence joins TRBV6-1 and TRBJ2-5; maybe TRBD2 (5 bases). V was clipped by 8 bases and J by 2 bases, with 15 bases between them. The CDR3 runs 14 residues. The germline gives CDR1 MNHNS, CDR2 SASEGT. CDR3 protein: CASALGGTQETQYF. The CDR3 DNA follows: TGTGCCAGCGCACTAGGAGGTACTCAAGAGACCCAGTACTTC.

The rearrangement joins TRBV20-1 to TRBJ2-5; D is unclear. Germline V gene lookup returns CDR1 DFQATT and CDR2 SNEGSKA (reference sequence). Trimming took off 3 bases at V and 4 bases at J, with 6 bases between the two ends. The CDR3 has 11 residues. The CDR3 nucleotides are TGCAGTGCTAGTGCTGGAGAGACCCAGTACTTC. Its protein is CSASAGETQYF.

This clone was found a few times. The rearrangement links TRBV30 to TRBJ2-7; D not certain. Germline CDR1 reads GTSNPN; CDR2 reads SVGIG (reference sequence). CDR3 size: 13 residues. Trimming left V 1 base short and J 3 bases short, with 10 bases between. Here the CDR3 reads CAWSGTAYYEQYF. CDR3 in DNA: TGTGCCTGGAGTGGTACCGCCTACTACGAGCAGTACTTC.

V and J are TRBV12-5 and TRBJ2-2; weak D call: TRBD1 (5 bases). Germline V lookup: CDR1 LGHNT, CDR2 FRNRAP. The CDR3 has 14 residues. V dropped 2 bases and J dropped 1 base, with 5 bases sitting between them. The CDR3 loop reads CASGLQGNTGELFF. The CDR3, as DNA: TGTGCTAGTGGTTTGCAGGGGAACACCGGGGAGCTGTTTTTT.

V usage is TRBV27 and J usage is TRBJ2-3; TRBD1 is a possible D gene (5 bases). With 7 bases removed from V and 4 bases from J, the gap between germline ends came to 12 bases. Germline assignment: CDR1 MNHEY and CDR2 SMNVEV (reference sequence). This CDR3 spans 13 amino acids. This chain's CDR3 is CASMERGSDTQYF. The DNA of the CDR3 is TGTGCCAGCATGGAAAGGGGCTCAGATACGCAGTATTTT.

DNA of the CDR3: TGTGCCAGCAGTTTCGGCCCCGAAAACCTCTACGAGCAGTACTTC. Translated, it gives CASSFGPENLYEQYF. V usage is TRBV5-6 and J usage is TRBJ2-7, with unresolved D. Trimming cost V 5 bases and J 3 bases, with 18 bases left between them. The germline V gene has CDR1 SGHDT and CDR2 YYEEEE. CDR3 length equals 15 residues.

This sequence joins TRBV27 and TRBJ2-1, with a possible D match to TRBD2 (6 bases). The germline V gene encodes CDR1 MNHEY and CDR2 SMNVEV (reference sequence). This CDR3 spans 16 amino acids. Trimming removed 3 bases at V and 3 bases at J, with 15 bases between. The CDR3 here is CASSLSTSPVYNEQFF. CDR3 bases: TGTGCCAGCAGTTTGTCAACTAGCCCTGTCTACAATGAGCAGTTCTTC.

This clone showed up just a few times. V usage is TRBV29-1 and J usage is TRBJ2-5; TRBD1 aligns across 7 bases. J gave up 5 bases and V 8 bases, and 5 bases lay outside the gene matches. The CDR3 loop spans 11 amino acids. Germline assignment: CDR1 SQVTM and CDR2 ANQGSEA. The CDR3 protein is CSQKQGETQYF. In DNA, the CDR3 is TGCAGCCAAAAACAGGGGGAGACCCAGTACTTC.

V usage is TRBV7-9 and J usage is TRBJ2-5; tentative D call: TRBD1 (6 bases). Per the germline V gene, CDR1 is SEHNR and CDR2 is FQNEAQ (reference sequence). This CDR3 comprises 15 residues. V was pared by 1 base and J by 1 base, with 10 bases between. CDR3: CASSLETGTQETQYF. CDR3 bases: TGTGCCAGCAGCTTAGAGACAGGTACCCAAGAGACCCAGTACTTC.

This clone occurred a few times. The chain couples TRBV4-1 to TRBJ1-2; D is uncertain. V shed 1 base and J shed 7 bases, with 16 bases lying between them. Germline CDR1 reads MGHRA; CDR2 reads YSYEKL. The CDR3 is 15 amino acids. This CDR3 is CASSQALTPLGGYTF. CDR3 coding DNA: TGCGCCAGCAGCCAAGCTCTGACCCCACTCGGTGGCTACACCTTC.

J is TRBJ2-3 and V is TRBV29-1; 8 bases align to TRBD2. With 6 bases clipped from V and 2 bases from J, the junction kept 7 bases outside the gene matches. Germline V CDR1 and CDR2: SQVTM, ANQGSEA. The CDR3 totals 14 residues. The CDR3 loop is CSVEGLGLTDTQYF. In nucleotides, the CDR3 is TGCAGCGTGGAGGGACTAGGGCTCACAGATACGCAGTATTTT.

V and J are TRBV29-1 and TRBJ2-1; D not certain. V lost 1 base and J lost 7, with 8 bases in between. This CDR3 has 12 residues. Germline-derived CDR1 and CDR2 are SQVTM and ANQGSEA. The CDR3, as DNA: TGCAGCGTTGAAGGGAGTATGAATGAGCAGTTCTTC. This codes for CSVEGSMNEQFF.

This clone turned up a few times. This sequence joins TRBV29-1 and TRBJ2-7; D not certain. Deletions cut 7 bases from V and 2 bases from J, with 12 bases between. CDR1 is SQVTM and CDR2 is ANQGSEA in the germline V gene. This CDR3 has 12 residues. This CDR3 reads CSALTATYEQYF. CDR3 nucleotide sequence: TGCAGCGCCTTGACGGCCACCTACGAGCAGTACTTC.

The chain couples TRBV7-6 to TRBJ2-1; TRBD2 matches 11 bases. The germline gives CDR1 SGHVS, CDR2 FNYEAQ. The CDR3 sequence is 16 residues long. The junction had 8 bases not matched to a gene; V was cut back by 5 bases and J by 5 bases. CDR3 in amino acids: CASSDSLAGVNNEQFF. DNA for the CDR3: TGTGCCAGCAGCGACTCACTAGCGGGAGTTAACAATGAGCAGTTCTTC.

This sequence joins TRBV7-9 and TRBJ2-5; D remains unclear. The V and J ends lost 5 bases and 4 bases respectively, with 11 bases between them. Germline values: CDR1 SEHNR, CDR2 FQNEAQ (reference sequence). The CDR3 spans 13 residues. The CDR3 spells CASSGSSGETQYF. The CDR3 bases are TGTGCCAGCAGCGGATCCTCGGGAGAGACCCAGTACTTC. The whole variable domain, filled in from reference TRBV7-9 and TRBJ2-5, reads DTGVSQNPRHKITKRGQNVTFRCDPISEHNRLYWYRQTLGQGPEFLTYFQNEAQLEKSRLLSDRFSAERPKGSFSTLEIQRTEQGDSAMYLCASSGSSGETQYFGPGTRLLVL.

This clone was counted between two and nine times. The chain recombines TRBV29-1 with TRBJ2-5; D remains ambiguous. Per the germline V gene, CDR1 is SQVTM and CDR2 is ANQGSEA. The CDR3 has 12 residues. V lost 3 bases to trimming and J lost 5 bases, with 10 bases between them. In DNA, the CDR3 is TGCAGCGTTGAGGGTATCGGCGAGACCCAGTACTTC. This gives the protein CSVEGIGETQYF.

In nucleotides, the CDR3 is TGTGCCAGCAGCTTGGCCCGGACCGCAAATCAGCCCCAGCATTTT. Amino acids: CASSLARTANQPQHF. The chain links TRBV7-9 to TRBJ1-5; D is ambiguous. The germline CDR1 and CDR2 sequences are SEHNR and FQNEAQ (reference sequence). Trimming removed 3 bases from V and 4 bases from J, with 13 bases in between. This CDR3 is 15 amino acids long.

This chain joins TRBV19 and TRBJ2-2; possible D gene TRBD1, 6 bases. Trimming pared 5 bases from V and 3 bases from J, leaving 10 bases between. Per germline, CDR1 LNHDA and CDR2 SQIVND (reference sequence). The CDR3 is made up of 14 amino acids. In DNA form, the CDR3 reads TGTGCCAGTAGTCTACAGGGAGACACCGGGGAGCTGTTTTTT. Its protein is CASSLQGDTGELFF.

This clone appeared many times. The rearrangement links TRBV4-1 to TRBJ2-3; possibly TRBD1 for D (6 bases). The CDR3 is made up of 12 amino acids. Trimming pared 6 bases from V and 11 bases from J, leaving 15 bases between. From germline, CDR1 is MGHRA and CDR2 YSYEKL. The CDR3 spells CASSPRGAGQYF. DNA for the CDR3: TGCGCCAGCAGTCCCAGGGGCGCGGGGCAGTATTTT.